These 13 T cell receptor beta chains originate from one sample sequenced in a study of OX40 agonist ivuxolimab in advanced cancers. The method was immunoSEQ multiplex PCR; TCRdb's version includes in-frame clones alone and lacks a portion of them. The sample has 98,000 or so clones; approximately 94% are singletons. Here the sequenced sample was CD4+ or CD8+ T cells sorted from blood, taken in a trial of the OX40 agonist ivuxolimab. All receptors derive from an adult with an advanced solid tumor such as melanoma, head and neck, liver or kidney cancer.

The chain is built from TRBV7-2 and TRBJ2-7; 12 bases align to TRBD1. This CDR3 has 17 residues. Looked up from germline, CDR1 is SGHTA and CDR2 is FQGNSA. Unmatched junction bases numbered 9, after V lost 1 base and J lost 5 bases. CDR3: CASSLEGLGTGGDEQYF. CDR3 nucleotides: TGTGCCAGCAGCTTAGAGGGTTTAGGGACAGGGGGCGACGAGCAGTACTTC.

This clone was detected only once. The chain combines TRBV28 with TRBJ2-1; TRBD1 matches at 9 bases. Unmatched junction bases numbered 9, after V lost 11 bases and J lost 7 bases. The CDR3 has 13 residues. The V gene's germline CDR1 is MDHEN and CDR2 SYDVKM. As DNA, the CDR3 is TGTGCCTCCCTACAGGGGGCCAGAAATGAGCAGTTCTTC. Its protein product is CASLQGARNEQFF.

CDR3 protein: CASSSTGGNTIYF. CDR3 DNA sequence: TGCGCCAGCAGCTCGACAGGGGGAAACACCATATATTTT. This chain connects TRBV10-2 to TRBJ1-3; 7 nucleotides agree with TRBD1. Germline lookup yields CDR1 WSHSY and CDR2 SAAADI. The junction had 3 bases not matched to a gene; V was cut back by 6 bases and J by 4 bases. CDR3 size: 13 residues.

The chain combines TRBV4-1 with TRBJ2-5; 9 bases are shared with TRBD1. The junction had 2 bases not matched to a gene; V was cut back by 4 bases and J by 5 bases. In germline, CDR1 is MGHRA, CDR2 YSYEKL. The CDR3 length is 13 residues. This CDR3 is CASSRTGAETQYF. CDR3 nucleotides: TGCGCCAGCAGCCGGACAGGGGCTGAGACCCAGTACTTC.

The chain has TRBV27 and TRBJ1-5; D unclear. V gave up 3 bases and J gave up 5 bases, with 14 bases separating them. CDR1 and CDR2 from the germline V gene are MNHEY and SMNVEV (reference sequence). The CDR3 has 15 residues. In DNA, the CDR3 is TGTGCCAGCAGTTTTTCGTCGGGGAGGGATCAGCCCCAGCATTTT. Protein product: CASSFSSGRDQPQHF.

This chain uses TRBV7-8 with TRBJ2-7; 7 bases align to TRBD1. CDR3 size: 13 residues. The ends lost 5 bases at V and 2 bases at J; junction bases unmatched: 3. Germline V CDR1 and CDR2: SGHVS, FQNEAQ. CDR3 nucleotides: TGTGCCAGCAGCGCCGGGACAGCCTACGAGCAGTACTTC. Translated, it gives CASSAGTAYEQYF.

V usage is TRBV7-3 and J usage is TRBJ2-1; D is possibly TRBD1 (7 bases). Germline CDR1 reads SGHTA; CDR2 reads FQGTGA. V dropped 5 bases and J dropped 7 bases, with 33 bases sitting between them. The CDR3 has 20 amino acids. The CDR3 reads CASSPPLADYTGDMSNEQFF. The DNA of the CDR3 is TGTGCCAGCAGCCCCCCTCTCGCGGACTACACAGGGGATATGAGTAATGAGCAGTTCTTC.

The genes are TRBV30 and TRBJ2-7; 8 nucleotides agree with TRBD1. There are 16 residues in the CDR3. J lost 0 bases, V lost 0 bases, and 7 bases had no gene match. Germline V gene sequence: CDR1 GTSNPN, CDR2 SVGIG (reference sequence). CDR3 nucleotide sequence: TGTGCCTGGAGTGTATCCGGGACAGGCTTCTCCTACGAGCAGTACTTC. Protein product: CAWSVSGTGFSYEQYF.

The chain recombines TRBV6-6 with TRBJ1-5; maybe TRBD1 (6 bases). Deletions cut 0 bases from V and 2 bases from J, with 11 bases between. This CDR3 is 16 amino acids long. Germline CDR1 MNHNY, CDR2 SVGAGI (reference sequence). This CDR3 reads CASSYSGGTGNQPQHF. The CDR3 nucleotides are TGTGCCAGCAGTTACTCGGGGGGCACGGGCAATCAGCCCCAGCATTTT.

This rearrangement joins TRBV19 to TRBJ1-1, with D maybe TRBD1 (6 bases). Deletions cut 9 bases from V and 2 bases from J, with 13 bases between. The CDR3 covers 13 residues. From germline, CDR1 is LNHDA and CDR2 SQIVND (reference sequence). The CDR3 DNA reads TGTGCCAGCCAACAGGGCCTAAACACTGAAGCTTTCTTT. Its protein is CASQQGLNTEAFF.

This chain links TRBV2 with TRBJ1-1, with D unresolved. Germline V gene data show CDR1 as SNHLY and CDR2 as FYNNEI. The V gene lost 4 bases and the J gene lost 8 bases, with 11 bases spanning the gap. This CDR3 contains 12 residues. In nucleotides, the CDR3 is TGTGCCAGCAGTGCCCAGCCGACGGAAGCTTTCTTT. Amino acid sequence: CASSAQPTEAFF.

The CDR3 loop reads CASSSSKNEKLFF. The CDR3 DNA reads TGTGCCAGCAGCTCATCCAAGAATGAAAAACTGTTTTTT. The gene calls are TRBV7-3 and TRBJ1-4; D ambiguous. This CDR3 spans 13 amino acids. Trimming shortened V by 4 bases and J by 5 bases, and 8 bases separated the two germline ends. CDR1 is SGHTA, CDR2 FQGTGA, per germline.

In its sample, this clone was seen once. V and J are TRBV6-6 and TRBJ1-4, with a possible D match to TRBD1 (5 bases). The V gene lost 2 bases and the J gene lost 7 bases, with 17 bases spanning the gap. CDR1 is MNHNY, CDR2 SVGAGI, per germline (reference sequence). The CDR3 consists of 16 residues. CDR3 nucleotide sequence: TGTGCCAGCAGTTACGGACGTGGGGGGACGAGTGAAAAACTGTTTTTT. It yields the protein CASSYGRGGTSEKLFF.